Sequencing of this T cell receptor (beta chain) was carried out in a study of blood T cell repertoires in COVID-19. Generated by immunoSEQ multiplex PCR, the TCRdb table keeps only in-frame clones and is missing some. The data contain 400,000 or so clones, 90% of them singletons. Trimming removed 6 bases from V and 3 bases from J, with 18 bases in between. The CDR3 is 16 residues long. Germline CDR1 reads MDHEN; CDR2 reads SYDVKM. The specimen sequenced was PBMCs or T cells enriched from blood (not recorded which). This clonotype originated in a man younger than 30 who had recovered from COVID-19. The chain joins TRBV28 to TRBJ1-5, with a possible D match to TRBD1 (6 bases). The CDR3 DNA sequence: TGTGCCAGCAGATCGACAGGTCTGGGGAACAATCAGCCCCAGCATTTT. It yields the protein CASRSTGLGNNQPQHF.